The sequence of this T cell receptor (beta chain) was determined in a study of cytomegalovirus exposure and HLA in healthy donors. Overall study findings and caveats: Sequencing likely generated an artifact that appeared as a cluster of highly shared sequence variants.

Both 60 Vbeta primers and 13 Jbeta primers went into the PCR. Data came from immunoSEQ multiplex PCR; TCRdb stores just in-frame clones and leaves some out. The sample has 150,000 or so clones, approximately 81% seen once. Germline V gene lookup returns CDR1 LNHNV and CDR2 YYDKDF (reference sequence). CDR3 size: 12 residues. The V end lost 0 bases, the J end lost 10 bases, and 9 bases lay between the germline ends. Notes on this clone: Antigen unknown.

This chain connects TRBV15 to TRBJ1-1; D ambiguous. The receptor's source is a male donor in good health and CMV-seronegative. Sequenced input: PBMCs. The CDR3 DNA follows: TGTGCCACCAGCAGAGAGGTAGGGAGAGCTTTCTTT. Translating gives CATSREVGRAFF.